A single sample is the source of the 22 T cell receptor beta chains below, sequenced in a study of cytomegalovirus exposure and HLA in healthy donors. With 60 Vbeta and 13 Jbeta primers, the PCR was carried out. Repertoires were generated with immunoSEQ multiplex PCR, while TCRdb's copy carries only in-frame clones and drops some. The table shows more than 80,000 clones, with approximately 64% occurring only once. The sequencing sample was made of PBMCs. The receptors were sampled from a man between 60 and 75 years old in good health and CMV-seronegative.

The CDR3 loop reads CASNPTGLAGYEQFF. CDR3 bases: TGTGCCAGCAACCCAACTGGACTAGCGGGATATGAGCAGTTCTTC. The chain carries TRBV6-5 and TRBJ2-1, with 12 bases fitting TRBD2. Per germline, CDR1 MNHEY and CDR2 SVGAGI. The CDR3 consists of 15 residues. The V gene end was trimmed by 7 bases and the J gene end by 8 bases; junction bases not matched to a gene: 9.

There are a few counts of this clone. The rearrangement uses TRBV28 and TRBJ1-1; D is unclear. This CDR3 spans 11 amino acids. Germline CDR1 MDHEN, CDR2 SYDVKM. The V gene lost 3 bases and the J gene lost 4 bases, with 3 bases spanning the gap. CDR3 protein: CASSLATEAFF. For the CDR3, the DNA is TGTGCCAGCAGTTTGGCCACTGAAGCTTTCTTT.

This clone occurred a few times. This sequence joins TRBV15 and TRBJ2-3; TRBD2 agrees at 7 bases. The trim removed 0 bases at V and 0 bases at J, leaving 0 bases unmatched. The CDR3 has 15 residues. CDR1 LNHNV and CDR2 YYDKDF come from the germline V gene (reference sequence). CDR3 DNA sequence: TGTGCCACCAGCAGAGAGGGGGGGAGCACAGATACGCAGTATTTT. Protein product: CATSREGGSTDTQYF.

This clone was observed a handful of times. The V call is TRBV6-1, the J call TRBJ2-5, with TRBD1 identical over 9 bases. V dropped 2 bases and J dropped 4; count of bases not matched to a gene: 8. Per the germline V gene, CDR1 is MNHNS and CDR2 is SASEGT. This CDR3 is 16 amino acids long. CDR3 loop: CASSERGQGWGETQYF. CDR3 sequence (DNA): TGTGCCAGCAGTGAAAGGGGACAGGGATGGGGAGAGACCCAGTACTTC.

CDR3 sequence reads: CASSPAGGVEETQYF. In DNA, the CDR3 is TGTGCCAGCAGCCCAGCGGGAGGGGTTGAAGAGACCCAGTACTTC. The J gene is TRBJ2-5, the V gene TRBV7-9, with 10 bases lining up with TRBD2. The CDR3 spans 15 residues. CDR1 is SEHNR, CDR2 FQNEAQ, per germline (reference sequence). The V gene end was trimmed by 5 bases and the J gene end by 3 bases; junction bases not matched to a gene: 6.

Of note for this clone: The identical CDR3 is also encoded by other nucleotide sequences in the sample. V gene TRBV4-1 combines with J gene TRBJ2-3, with D unclear. The V end was cut by 9 bases, the J end by 6 bases, with 19 bases between. The CDR3 extends over 14 amino acids. Germline V lookup: CDR1 MGHRA, CDR2 YSYEKL. CDR3: CASSPNFPGDTQYF. The CDR3, as DNA: TGCGCCAGTAGTCCCAACTTCCCCGGGGATACGCAGTATTTT.

The chain is built from TRBV27 and TRBJ1-5; TRBD1 might be the D (6 bases). CDR3 size: 15 residues. The germline CDR1 and CDR2 sequences are MNHEY and SMNVEV (reference sequence). Trimming stripped 4 bases from V and 0 bases from J, with 10 bases between. CDR3 sequence reads: CASSSGGSSNQPQHF. The CDR3 DNA sequence: TGTGCCAGCAGTTCGGGGGGCAGTAGCAATCAGCCCCAGCATTTT.

The gene calls are TRBV6-6 and TRBJ1-5, with D possibly being TRBD1 (6 bases). This CDR3 is built from 15 residues. Germline assignment: CDR1 MNHNY and CDR2 SVGAGI (reference sequence). Trimming took off 5 bases at V and 0 bases at J, with 11 bases between the two ends. The CDR3 DNA sequence: TGTGCCAGCAGTCCCGGACAGTATAGCAATCAGCCCCAGCATTTT. Translating gives CASSPGQYSNQPQHF.

This clone was picked up a small number of times. V is TRBV7-9 and J is TRBJ2-3, with D possibly TRBD2 on 6 matching bases. In germline, CDR1 is SEHNR, CDR2 FQNEAQ (reference sequence). The CDR3 runs to 13 residues. Trimming shortened V by 5 bases and J by 4 bases, and 10 bases separated the two germline ends. The CDR3 sequence: CASSPGVPDTQYF. In DNA, the CDR3 is TGTGCCAGCAGCCCGGGGGTCCCAGATACGCAGTATTTT.

A few counts support this clone. The rearrangement joins TRBV10-1 to TRBJ2-7; 11 nucleotides line up with TRBD2. The CDR3 loop spans 15 amino acids. Trimming removed 6 bases from V and 4 bases from J; junction bases left unmatched: 8. CDR1 and CDR2 (germline): WNHNN, SYGVQD (reference sequence). CDR3 in amino acids: CASSRTSGRKYEQYF. The CDR3 DNA sequence: TGCGCCAGCAGCCGGACTAGCGGGCGAAAATACGAGCAGTACTTC.

The chain links TRBV28 to TRBJ1-1, with a possible D match to TRBD1 (5 bases). The ends were cut back, 6 bases at V and 5 bases at J, with 13 bases in the middle. The CDR3 has 13 residues. Germline V gives CDR1 MDHEN, CDR2 SYDVKM. The CDR3 sequence: CASSTGGGTEAFF. The CDR3 DNA sequence: TGTGCCAGCAGCACGGGGGGAGGTACTGAAGCTTTCTTT. The full variable domain, in which reference TRBV28 and TRBJ1-1 provide the parts outside the CDR3, is DVKVTQSSRYLVKRTGEKVFLECVQDMDHENMFWYRQDPGLGLRLIYFSYDVKMKEKGDIPEGYSVSREKKERFSLILESASTNQTSMYLCASSTGGGTEAFFGQGTRLTVV.

V is TRBV6-5 and J is TRBJ2-7; the match to TRBD2 covers 7 bases. V lost 0 bases to trimming and J lost 1 base; unmatched junction nucleotides: 0. The germline V gene encodes CDR1 MNHEY and CDR2 SVGAGI. This CDR3 spans 14 amino acids. The CDR3 region is CASSYSGGSYEQYF. In DNA form, the CDR3 reads TGTGCCAGCAGTTACTCGGGGGGGTCCTACGAGCAGTACTTC.

The V call is TRBV27, the J call TRBJ2-5; TRBD1 agrees at 7 bases. From germline, CDR1 is MNHEY and CDR2 SMNVEV (reference sequence). V lost 0 bases, J lost 2 bases, and 3 bases stayed unmatched. This CDR3 has 15 residues. The CDR3 DNA sequence: TGTGCCAGCAGTTTATCCACCAGGGGGCAAGAGACCCAGTACTTC. Translated: CASSLSTRGQETQYF.

This clone was detected a few times. This chain uses TRBV27 with TRBJ1-4, with a possible D match to TRBD1 (5 bases). Per germline, CDR1 MNHEY and CDR2 SMNVEV (reference sequence). V dropped 9 bases and J dropped 3 bases, with 11 bases sitting between them. The CDR3 covers 13 residues. Here the CDR3 DNA reads TGTGCCAGTAGTAGGGGTCCTAATGAAAAACTGTTTTTT. As protein: CASSRGPNEKLFF.

Only a few counts were recorded for this clone. The J gene is TRBJ1-1, the V gene TRBV7-3; 7 nucleotides match TRBD1. Looked up from germline, CDR1 is SGHTA and CDR2 is FQGTGA. V shed 5 bases, J shed 3 bases, and the junction held 3 bases outside the gene matches. This CDR3 contains 13 residues. CDR3 loop: CASSTGQDTEAFF. CDR3 bases: TGTGCCAGCAGCACCGGACAGGACACTGAAGCTTTCTTT.

This clone came up once. The chain is built from TRBV5-4 and TRBJ2-2, with TRBD1 matching over 7 bases. The CDR3 loop spans 16 amino acids. Germline V gene data show CDR1 as SGHNT and CDR2 as YYREEE (reference sequence). The V and J ends lost 4 bases and 2 bases, in that order; junction bases with no gene match: 8. The CDR3: CASSPGTATNTGELFF. DNA for the CDR3: TGTGCCAGCAGCCCGGGGACAGCCACAAACACCGGGGAGCTGTTTTTT.

J is TRBJ1-5 and V is TRBV11-2, with D perhaps matching TRBD1 (6 bases). The CDR3 runs to 16 residues. The V and J ends lost 5 bases and 1 base respectively, with 15 bases between them. Germline CDR1 SGHAT, CDR2 FQNNGV. CDR3 protein: CASSQGGGASNQPQHF. Here the CDR3 DNA reads TGTGCCAGCAGCCAAGGTGGGGGGGCGAGCAATCAGCCCCAGCATTTT.

The J gene is TRBJ1-5, the V gene TRBV28; D possibly corresponds to TRBD1 (5 bases). V lost 8 bases to trimming and J lost 2 bases, with 16 bases between them. Germline V gene data show CDR1 as MDHEN and CDR2 as SYDVKM. This CDR3 spans 15 amino acids. In DNA form, the CDR3 reads TGTGCCAGCTTCACAACAGGATATCGCAATCAGCCCCAGCATTTT. Its translation: CASFTTGYRNQPQHF. The full variable domain, with the rest looked up from reference TRBV28 and TRBJ1-5, is DVKVTQSSRYLVKRTGEKVFLECVQDMDHENMFWYRQDPGLGLRLIYFSYDVKMKEKGDIPEGYSVSREKKERFSLILESASTNQTSMYLCASFTTGYRNQPQHFGDGTRLSIL.

The CDR3 protein is CASSFIQASSTDTQYF. CDR3 coding DNA: TGTGCCAGCAGCTTTATCCAAGCTTCTAGCACAGATACGCAGTATTTT. The rearrangement links TRBV11-1 to TRBJ2-3; D is unclear. The CDR3 sequence is 16 residues long. The V end lost 3 bases, the J end lost 0 bases, and 13 bases lay between the germline ends. CDR1 is SGHAT and CDR2 is FQDESV in the germline V gene (reference sequence).

The V and J genes are TRBV6-1 and TRBJ1-1, with no clear D. The V gene lost 7 bases and the J gene lost 0 bases, with 9 bases spanning the gap. The CDR3 contains 13 residues. From germline, CDR1 is MNHNS and CDR2 SASEGT. CDR3 in DNA: TGTGCCAGCACTATCCACCTGAACACTGAAGCTTTCTTT. Translation: CASTIHLNTEAFF.

This sequence joins TRBV2 and TRBJ1-1; TRBD1 matches 7 bases. Trimming took 4 bases from V and 5 from J; bases not matched to a gene: 10. This CDR3 contains 15 residues. Germline V gene sequence: CDR1 SNHLY, CDR2 FYNNEI. The DNA of the CDR3 is TGTGCCAGCAGTGCGGTTTTACAGGGGAATACTGAAGCTTTCTTT. Amino acid sequence: CASSAVLQGNTEAFF.

This chain joins TRBV27 and TRBJ2-4, with D possibly being TRBD2 (5 bases). The length of the CDR3 is 12 residues. Germline V gene sequence: CDR1 MNHEY, CDR2 SMNVEV (reference sequence). Trimming removed 5 bases from V and 4 bases from J, with 6 bases in between. CDR3: CASSDYKNIQYF. CDR3 coding DNA: TGTGCCAGCAGTGACTATAAAAACATTCAGTACTTC.